This TCR beta chain was sequenced in a study of blood T cell repertoires in COVID-19. This CDR3 contains 16 residues. The J segment lost 8 bases and the V segment lost 4 bases, leaving 13 bases of the junction unmatched. The germline gives CDR1 MNHNS, CDR2 SASEGT. Original handling: Scientists estimated how many nucleated cells there were by amplifying reference gene primers. Sequencing was performed with immunoSEQ multiplex PCR; in TCRdb, only in-frame clones are kept and a portion is missing. V, J and clone size are taken as reported in that table, and D and trimming were inferred from the DNA itself. The profile shows 150,000 or so clones, approximately 84% of them singletons.

The specimen was peripheral blood. This TCR came from a woman in her sixties or seventies with acute or convalescent COVID-19. This sequence joins TRBV6-1 and TRBJ2-1, with 8 bases matching TRBD2. The CDR3 nucleotides are TGTGCCAGCAGTGGCACTCTAACTAGCGGCAAGGATGAGCAGTTCTTC. Protein sequence: CASSGTLTSGKDEQFF.